The clone carrying this TCR beta chain has ten or more counts. Amplification yielded TCR beta CDR3 regions, with RNA transcripts as the source. First-round RT-PCR with HTBI primers amplified the TCR CDR3 region. One entry per CDR3 protein, called by TCRdb with MiXCR from the multiplex PCR reads. In the table there are roughly 300,000 distinct CDR3 sequences, approximately 26% of which are singletons. This entry belongs to a study of T cells in Graves' hyperthyroidism and ophthalmopathy. CDR1 and CDR2 (germline): MGHRA, YSYEKL. This CDR3 spans 17 amino acids. The junction had 3 bases not matched to a gene; V was cut back by 0 bases and J by 0 bases.

The sequence came from a man aged 35 to 55 with Graves' hyperthyroidism that later progressed to Graves' ophthalmopathy. The specimen sequenced was blood. The V gene is TRBV4-1, the J gene TRBJ1-5, with 9 nucleotides matching TRBD1. In nucleotides, the CDR3 is TGCGCCAGCAGCCAAGATGGGACAGGGCTTAGCAATCAGCCCCAGCATTTT. Protein: CASSQDGTGLSNQPQHF.